The 21 T cell receptor beta chains listed next were all sequenced from one sample in a study of OX40 agonist ivuxolimab in advanced cancers. The protocol was immunoSEQ multiplex PCR, while the TCRdb copy is restricted to in-frame clones and leaves out a portion. The sample lists tens of thousands of clones; about 81% were seen once. The material was CD4+ or CD8+ T cells sorted from blood, obtained in a trial of the OX40 agonist ivuxolimab. These receptors were obtained from an adult with an advanced solid tumor such as melanoma, head and neck, liver or kidney cancer.

This clone was counted a few times. The genes are TRBV6-5 and TRBJ2-5, with 14 bases aligning to TRBD2. The germline gives CDR1 MNHEY, CDR2 SVGAGI. This CDR3 is built from 16 residues. Trimming removed 1 base from V and 5 bases from J; junction bases left unmatched: 3. The CDR3 sequence is CASSYLGTSGSETQYF. CDR3 nucleotides: TGTGCCAGCAGTTACTTAGGGACTAGCGGGAGCGAGACCCAGTACTTC.

The CDR3 coding sequence is TGTGCCAGCAGCCACCCCCGGGGGGAATGGAGATGGACTGAAGCTTTCTTT. This sequence encodes CASSHPRGEWRWTEAFF. The rearrangement links TRBV7-8 to TRBJ1-1; tentative D call: TRBD1 (5 bases). The V and J ends lost 5 bases and 5 bases respectively, with 24 bases between them. The CDR3 loop spans 17 amino acids. Germline CDR1 is SGHVS and CDR2 is FQNEAQ. The entire variable domain, with the rest obtained from reference TRBV7-8 and TRBJ1-1, is as follows: GAGVSQSPRYKVAKRGQDVALRCDPISGHVSLFWYQQALGQGPEFLTYFQNEAQLDKSGLPSDRFFAERPEGSVSTLKIQRTQQEDSAVYLCASSHPRGEWRWTEAFFGQGTRLTVV.

The rearrangement joins TRBV4-3 to TRBJ1-2; D is unresolved. The ends were cut back, 4 bases at V and 4 bases at J, with 19 bases in the middle. Germline V gene lookup returns CDR1 LGHNA and CDR2 YSLEER. The CDR3 has 16 residues. CDR3: CASSPSPATSPYGYTF. In DNA, the CDR3 is TGCGCCAGCAGCCCATCTCCGGCGACATCCCCCTATGGCTACACCTTC.

The chain carries TRBV4-3 and TRBJ1-2; 7 nucleotides align to TRBD1. The CDR3 consists of 14 residues. The J segment lost 5 bases and the V segment lost 0 bases, leaving 3 bases of the junction unmatched. The germline V gene encodes CDR1 LGHNA and CDR2 YSLEER. The CDR3 loop reads CASSQEVTGYGYTF. DNA of the CDR3: TGCGCCAGCAGCCAAGAGGTGACAGGGTATGGCTACACCTTC.

V usage is TRBV6-1 and J usage is TRBJ1-2; 8 bases are a match to TRBD1. The CDR3 consists of 14 residues. V was pared by 6 bases and J by 5 bases, with 8 bases of the junction left unmatched. Germline values: CDR1 MNHNS, CDR2 SASEGT. CDR3 protein: CASRSGGQGYGYTF. The CDR3 bases are TGTGCCAGCAGATCAGGGGGCCAGGGGTATGGCTACACCTTC.

The rearrangement joins TRBV29-1 to TRBJ2-7; 8 bases map to TRBD2. This CDR3 has 13 residues. From germline, CDR1 is SQVTM and CDR2 ANQGSEA. V lost 2 bases and J lost 4; bases outside the gene matches: 4. The CDR3: CSVERAGVYEQYF. The CDR3 coding sequence is TGCAGCGTTGAAAGAGCGGGAGTTTACGAGCAGTACTTC.

The rearrangement links TRBV19 to TRBJ2-1, with 7 bases aligning to TRBD1. The V and J ends lost 4 bases and 4 bases, in that order; junction bases with no gene match: 10. The germline CDR1 and CDR2 sequences are LNHDA and SQIVND (reference sequence). The CDR3 has 16 amino acids. The CDR3 sequence is CASSRKTGSLYNEQFF. The CDR3 DNA sequence: TGTGCCAGTAGTAGAAAGACAGGGAGCTTGTACAATGAGCAGTTCTTC.

V and J are TRBV6-5 and TRBJ2-7, with TRBD1 matching 8 bases. The CDR3 contains 16 residues. Germline lookup yields CDR1 MNHEY and CDR2 SVGAGI. With 2 bases clipped from V and 7 bases from J, the junction kept 13 bases outside the gene matches. CDR3 coding DNA: TGTGCCAGCAGTTACGATGGGGGGCAGGGGGCGGATGAGCAGTACTTC. Amino acids: CASSYDGGQGADEQYF.

The chain joins TRBV2 to TRBJ1-2; possibly TRBD1 for D (6 bases). The CDR3 runs to 14 residues. V lost 6 bases to trimming and J lost 2 bases, with 13 bases between them. The germline gives CDR1 SNHLY, CDR2 FYNNEI. The CDR3 DNA reads as TGTGCCAGCAGCCAACAGGGCCTCAACTATGGCTACACCTTC. It codes for CASSQQGLNYGYTF.

In DNA form, the CDR3 reads TGTGCCAGCAGTTCGATGACAGCCACCTATGGCTACACCTTC. Its translation is CASSSMTATYGYTF. The chain has TRBV27 and TRBJ1-2, with a tentative D call TRBD1 (5 bases). CDR3 size: 14 residues. Germline CDR1 and CDR2: MNHEY and SMNVEV (reference sequence). V was trimmed by 4 bases and J by 4 bases, leaving 13 bases between them.

The rearrangement links TRBV11-2 to TRBJ1-3; a weak D match, TRBD1 (5 bases). With 7 bases removed from V and 0 bases from J, the gap between germline ends came to 13 bases. Germline CDR1 and CDR2: SGHAT and FQNNGV. CDR3 length equals 15 residues. The chain's CDR3 is CASTSGALSGNTIYF. In nucleotides, the CDR3 is TGTGCCAGCACTAGCGGGGCTCTCTCTGGAAACACCATATATTTT.

The chain recombines TRBV30 with TRBJ2-6; 7 nucleotides align to TRBD1. Per the germline V gene, CDR1 is GTSNPN and CDR2 is SVGIG (reference sequence). This CDR3 has 16 residues. V lost 3 bases to trimming and J lost 0 bases; unmatched junction nucleotides: 5. In nucleotides, the CDR3 is TGTGCCTGGAGGGGGGACAGAAACTCTGGGGCCAACGTCCTGACTTTC. It translates to CAWRGDRNSGANVLTF.

The chain couples TRBV11-2 to TRBJ2-2; D not certain. V shed 0 bases and J shed 1 base, with 6 bases lying between them. The CDR3 consists of 15 residues. Germline V gene lookup returns CDR1 SGHAT and CDR2 FQNNGV. The CDR3 DNA sequence: TGTGCCAGCAGCTTAGACAAGCTGAACACCGGGGAGCTGTTTTTT. Translating it yields CASSLDKLNTGELFF.

This clone was detected only a few times. V usage is TRBV25-1 and J usage is TRBJ1-1, with D unresolved. Trimming shortened V by 6 bases and J by 1 base, and 9 bases separated the two germline ends. Germline values: CDR1 MGHDK, CDR2 SYGVNS. The CDR3 is made up of 13 amino acids. The CDR3 region has the DNA TGTGCCAGCAGATCCACTTCGAACACTGAAGCTTTCTTT. Its translation: CASRSTSNTEAFF.

The chain recombines TRBV30 with TRBJ1-1, with D maybe TRBD1 (6 bases). Germline V lookup: CDR1 GTSNPN, CDR2 SVGIG (reference sequence). This CDR3 is 13 amino acids long. Trimming took off 8 bases at V and 6 bases at J, with 19 bases between the two ends. The CDR3 protein is CASSSRGGAEAFF. As DNA, the CDR3 is TGTGCCAGTTCCTCCAGGGGTGGCGCTGAAGCTTTCTTT.

The chain is built from TRBV4-3 and TRBJ1-2; D gene unclear. Germline V gene lookup returns CDR1 LGHNA and CDR2 YSLEER. V lost 2 bases to trimming and J lost 6 bases, with 28 bases between them. There are 19 residues in the CDR3. The CDR3 sequence is CASSQSPQGVSGGMHGYTF. The CDR3 DNA reads TGCGCCAGCAGCCAATCTCCCCAAGGAGTCTCAGGCGGTATGCATGGCTACACCTTC.

The chain employs TRBV7-2 and TRBJ1-6, with D possibly being TRBD1 (5 bases). The CDR3 is made up of 17 amino acids. V was clipped by 2 bases and J by 8 bases, with 19 bases between them. CDR1 SGHTA and CDR2 FQGNSA come from the germline V gene. CDR3 sequence: CASSLRPGTVNYSPLHF. The CDR3 DNA is TGTGCCAGCAGCTTACGACCTGGGACGGTTAACTATTCACCCCTCCACTTT.

This clone came up once. The chain carries TRBV7-9 and TRBJ2-1, with D possibly TRBD2 on 6 matching bases. Germline V CDR1 and CDR2: SEHNR, FQNEAQ (reference sequence). V shed 2 bases and J shed 0 bases, with 11 bases lying between them. The CDR3 is 16 residues long. The CDR3 nucleotides read TGTGCCAGCAGCTTACTAGCGTATAGCTCCTACAATGAGCAGTTCTTC. The encoded protein is CASSLLAYSSYNEQFF.

This chain links TRBV7-2 with TRBJ2-1; D is undetermined. CDR1 is SGHTA, CDR2 FQGNSA, per germline. The V end was cut by 1 base, the J end by 9 bases, with 7 bases between. CDR3 length equals 12 residues. This chain's CDR3 is CASSLGLGEQFF. DNA for the CDR3: TGTGCCAGCAGCTTAGGGCTTGGTGAGCAGTTCTTC.

V gene TRBV7-3 combines with J gene TRBJ1-1; possible D gene TRBD1, 6 bases. The CDR3 spans 15 residues. Deletions cut 4 bases from V and 1 base from J, with 13 bases between. Per germline, CDR1 SGHTA and CDR2 FQGTGA. The CDR3, as DNA: TGTGCCAGCAGCTCCGCCTCGACAGGGAACACTGAAGCTTTCTTT. Amino acid sequence: CASSSASTGNTEAFF.

The table lists this clone with a few counts. The chain recombines TRBV7-2 with TRBJ2-5; possibly TRBD2 for D (5 bases). CDR3 length: 13 residues. Germline assignment: CDR1 SGHTA and CDR2 FQGNSA. V lost 5 bases to trimming and J lost 5 bases, with 12 bases between them. For the CDR3, the DNA is TGTGCCAGCAGCACCGGGGTCGAGGAGACCCAGTACTTC. Translated: CASSTGVEETQYF.